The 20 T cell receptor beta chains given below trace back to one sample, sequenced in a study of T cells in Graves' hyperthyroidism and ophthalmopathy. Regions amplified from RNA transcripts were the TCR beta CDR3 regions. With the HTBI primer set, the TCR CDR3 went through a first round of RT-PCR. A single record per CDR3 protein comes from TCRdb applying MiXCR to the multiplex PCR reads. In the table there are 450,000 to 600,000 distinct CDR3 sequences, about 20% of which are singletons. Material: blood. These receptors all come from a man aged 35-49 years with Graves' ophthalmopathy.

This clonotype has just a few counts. As DNA, the CDR3 is TGTGCCAGCAGCTTGTGGCGCAGGGTAGGGGCCAACGTCCTGACTTTC. This codes for CASSLWRRVGANVLTF. The gene calls are TRBV5-6 and TRBJ2-6; D might be TRBD1 (5 bases). V was shortened by 1 base and J by 4 bases, with 12 bases between the two germline ends. The CDR3 runs to 16 residues. The germline V gene has CDR1 SGHDT and CDR2 YYEEEE.

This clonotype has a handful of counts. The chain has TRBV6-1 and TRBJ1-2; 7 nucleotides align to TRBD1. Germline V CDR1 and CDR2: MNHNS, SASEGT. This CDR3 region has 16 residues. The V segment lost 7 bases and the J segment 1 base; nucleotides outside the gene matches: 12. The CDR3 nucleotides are TGTGCCAGCACCACCCTTACGACAGGGAGTAACTATGGCTACACCTTC. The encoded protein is CASTTLTTGSNYGYTF.

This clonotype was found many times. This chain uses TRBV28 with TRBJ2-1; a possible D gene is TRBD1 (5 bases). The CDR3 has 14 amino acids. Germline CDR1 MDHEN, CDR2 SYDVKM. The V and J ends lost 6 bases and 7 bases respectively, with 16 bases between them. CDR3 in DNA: TGTGCCAGCAGCTACGACAGTATGGGTAATGAGCAGTTCTTC. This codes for CASSYDSMGNEQFF.

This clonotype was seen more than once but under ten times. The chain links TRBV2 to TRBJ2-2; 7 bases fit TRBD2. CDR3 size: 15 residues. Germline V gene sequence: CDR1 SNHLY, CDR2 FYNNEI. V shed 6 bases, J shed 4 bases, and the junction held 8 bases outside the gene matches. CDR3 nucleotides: TGTGCCAGCAGAGGGAGGGGAGGCGGCACCGGGGAGCTGTTTTTT. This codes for CASRGRGGGTGELFF.

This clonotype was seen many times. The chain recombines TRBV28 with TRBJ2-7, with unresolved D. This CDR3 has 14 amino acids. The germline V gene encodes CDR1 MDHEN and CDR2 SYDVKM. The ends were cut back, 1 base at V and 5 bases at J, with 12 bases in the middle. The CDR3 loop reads CASSLLERVDEQYF. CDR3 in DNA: TGTGCCAGCAGTTTATTGGAAAGGGTAGACGAGCAGTACTTC.

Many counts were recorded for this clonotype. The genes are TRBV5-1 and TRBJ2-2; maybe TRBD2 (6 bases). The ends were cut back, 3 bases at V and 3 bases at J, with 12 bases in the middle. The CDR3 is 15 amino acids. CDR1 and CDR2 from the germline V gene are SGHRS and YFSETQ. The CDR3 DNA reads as TGCGCCAGCAGCTCGGGGGAAGGTTACACCGGGGAGCTGTTTTTT. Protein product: CASSSGEGYTGELFF.

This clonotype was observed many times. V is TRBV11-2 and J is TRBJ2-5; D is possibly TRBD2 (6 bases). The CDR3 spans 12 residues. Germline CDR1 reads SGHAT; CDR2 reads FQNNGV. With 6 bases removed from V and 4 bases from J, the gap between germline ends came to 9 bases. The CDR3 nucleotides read TGTGCCAGCAGAGGAGCGGGAGAGACCCAGTACTTC. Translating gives CASRGAGETQYF.

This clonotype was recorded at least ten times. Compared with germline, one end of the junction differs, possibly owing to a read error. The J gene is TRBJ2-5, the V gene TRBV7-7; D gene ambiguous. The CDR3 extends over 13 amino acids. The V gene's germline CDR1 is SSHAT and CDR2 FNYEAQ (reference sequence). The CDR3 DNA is TGTGCTAGCAGCTACTCAGGAAGGGAGACCCAGTACTTC. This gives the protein CASSYSGRETQYF.

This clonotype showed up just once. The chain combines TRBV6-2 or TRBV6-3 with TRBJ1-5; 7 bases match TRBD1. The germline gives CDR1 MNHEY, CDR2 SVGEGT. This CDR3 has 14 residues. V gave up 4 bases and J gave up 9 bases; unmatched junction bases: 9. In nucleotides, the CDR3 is TGTGCCAGCAGTTCAAGACAGGGTGATGCGCCCCAGCATTTT. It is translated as CASSSRQGDAPQHF.

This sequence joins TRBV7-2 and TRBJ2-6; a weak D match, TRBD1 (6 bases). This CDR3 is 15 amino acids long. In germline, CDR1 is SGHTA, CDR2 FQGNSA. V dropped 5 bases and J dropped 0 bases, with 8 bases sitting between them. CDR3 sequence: CASSQGGSGANVLTF. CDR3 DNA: TGTGCCAGCAGCCAAGGGGGCTCTGGGGCCAACGTCCTGACTTTC.

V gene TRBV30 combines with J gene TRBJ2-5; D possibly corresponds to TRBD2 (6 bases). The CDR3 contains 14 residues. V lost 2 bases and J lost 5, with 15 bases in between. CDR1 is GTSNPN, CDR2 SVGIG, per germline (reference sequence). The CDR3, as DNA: TGTGCCTGGAGTACGGGACTTAGCGTGGAGACCCAGTACTTC. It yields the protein CAWSTGLSVETQYF.

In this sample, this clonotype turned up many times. The CDR3 is CASSLGQGMYEQYF. As DNA, the CDR3 is TGTGCCAGCAGCCTGGGACAGGGGATGTACGAGCAGTACTTC. The rearrangement joins TRBV28 to TRBJ2-7; 10 positions match TRBD1. Germline CDR1 is MDHEN and CDR2 is SYDVKM. The CDR3 length is 14 residues. V gave up 6 bases and J gave up 4 bases; unmatched junction bases: 6.

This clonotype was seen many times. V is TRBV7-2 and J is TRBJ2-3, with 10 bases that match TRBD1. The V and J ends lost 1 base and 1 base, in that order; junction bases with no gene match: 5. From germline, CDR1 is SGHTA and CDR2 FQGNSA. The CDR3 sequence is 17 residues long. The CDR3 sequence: CASSLGRTGGRTDTQYF. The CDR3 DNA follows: TGTGCCAGCAGCTTAGGGCGGACAGGGGGACGCACAGATACGCAGTATTTT.

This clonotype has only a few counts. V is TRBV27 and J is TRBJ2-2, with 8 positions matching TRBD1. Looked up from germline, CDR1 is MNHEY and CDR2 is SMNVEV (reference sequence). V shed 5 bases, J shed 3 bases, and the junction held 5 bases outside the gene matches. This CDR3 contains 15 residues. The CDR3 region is CASSVRGRDTGELFF. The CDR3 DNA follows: TGTGCCAGCAGTGTCAGGGGGCGCGACACCGGGGAGCTGTTTTTT.

The CDR3 sequence is CSAGGASGGRADTQYF. DNA for the CDR3: TGCAGTGCTGGCGGGGCTAGCGGGGGTCGGGCAGATACGCAGTATTTT. The chain is built from TRBV20-1 and TRBJ2-3; 10 bases fit TRBD2. The CDR3 is 16 residues long. Trimming removed 5 bases from V and 4 bases from J; junction bases left unmatched: 12. Germline V gene lookup returns CDR1 DFQATT and CDR2 SNEGSKA (reference sequence).

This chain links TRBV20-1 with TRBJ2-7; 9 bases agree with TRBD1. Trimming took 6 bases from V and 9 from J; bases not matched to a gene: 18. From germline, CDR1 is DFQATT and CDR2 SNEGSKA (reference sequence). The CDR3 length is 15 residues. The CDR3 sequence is CSAIPPGTGSLGQYF. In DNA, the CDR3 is TGCAGTGCCATTCCCCCCGGGACAGGGAGCTTGGGGCAGTACTTC.

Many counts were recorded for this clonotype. In nucleotides, the CDR3 is TGTGCCAGCAGCTTCGACAATGAGCAGTTCTTC. It is translated as CASSFDNEQFF. The J gene is TRBJ2-1, the V gene TRBV11-2, with unresolved D. This CDR3 has 11 residues. Germline lookup yields CDR1 SGHAT and CDR2 FQNNGV. V was shortened by 3 bases and J by 5 bases, with 2 bases between the two germline ends.

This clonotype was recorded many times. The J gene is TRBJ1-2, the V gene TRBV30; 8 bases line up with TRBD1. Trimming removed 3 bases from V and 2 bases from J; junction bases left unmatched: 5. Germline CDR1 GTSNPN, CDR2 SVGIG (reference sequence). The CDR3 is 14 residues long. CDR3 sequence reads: CAWRVQGANYGYTF. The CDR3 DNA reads TGTGCCTGGAGGGTCCAGGGGGCCAACTATGGCTACACCTTC.

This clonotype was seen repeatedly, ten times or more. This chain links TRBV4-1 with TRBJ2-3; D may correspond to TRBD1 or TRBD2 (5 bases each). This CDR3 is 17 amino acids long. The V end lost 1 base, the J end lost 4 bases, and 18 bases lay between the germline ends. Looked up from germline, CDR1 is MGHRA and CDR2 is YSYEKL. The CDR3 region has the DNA TGCGCCAGCAGCCAAGGGCCCTCGAGGGGCTTAGCAGATACGCAGTATTTT. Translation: CASSQGPSRGLADTQYF.

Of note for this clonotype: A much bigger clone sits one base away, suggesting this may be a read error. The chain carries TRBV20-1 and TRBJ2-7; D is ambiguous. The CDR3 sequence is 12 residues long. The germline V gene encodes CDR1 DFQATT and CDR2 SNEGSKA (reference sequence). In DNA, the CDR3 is TGCGGTGCTAGGCGGACCTCCGGTGAGCAGTACTTC. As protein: CGARRTSGEQYF.